This is a list of T cell receptor beta chains from one sample in a study of blood T cells in healthy people across ages. Using its own MiXCR run on the 5' RACE reads, TCRdb lists one record per CDR3 protein. The sample carries about 680,000 distinct CDR3 sequences, approximately 50% recorded once. Source material: blood. The source of these receptors is a woman between 55 and 75 years old in good health. Both conserved end residues are part of each CDR3. A D gene is named only where the DNA matches it firmly. Clone size is given for some rows only: seen once, a few or many times, or a class if the clone is expanded.

d_gene	v_gene	abundance	j_gene	CDR3nt	CDR3aa
TRBD1	TRBV7-2	few	TRBJ2-5	TGTGCCAGCAGCTCACGGACAGGTGTGGAGACCCAGTACTTC	CASSSRTGVETQYF
TRBD2	TRBV20-1	-	TRBJ2-3	TGCAGTGCTAGCGGACTAGCGGGAGGGTCCATAGATACGCAGTATTTT	CSASGLAGGSIDTQYF
-	TRBV12-3/TRBV12-4	few	TRBJ1-1	TGTGCCAGCAGTTTTGGGCAGGGCAACACTGAAGCTTTCTTT	CASSFGQGNTEAFF
TRBD2	TRBV20-1	-	TRBJ2-3	TGCAGTGCGGGCAGCGGGGCTATTAGCACAGATACGCAGTATTTT	CSAGSGAISTDTQYF
-	TRBV5-6	-	TRBJ2-7	TGTGCCAGCAGCCCTGGGCTCGCCTACGAGCGGTACTTC	CASSPGLAYERYF
-	TRBV20-1	-	TRBJ2-2	TGCAGTGCTAGAGATAATACTTTTAACACCGGGGAGCTGTTTTTT	CSARDNTFNTGELFF
TRBD1	TRBV7-2	-	TRBJ2-7	TGTGCCAGCAGCTCGTCCCGGGACAGGGAGAGGGGCATCTACGAGCAGTACTTC	CASSSSRDRERGIYEQYF
-	TRBV5-1	-	TRBJ2-7	TGCGCCAGCAGCTTGCAAACCGGGACCAACTACGAGCAGTACTTC	CASSLQTGTNYEQYF
TRBD2	TRBV10-3	-	TRBJ2-3	TGTGCCATCCGCGGAGGGGGCAAAGCGGGAGGCTTCACAGATACGCAGTATTTT	CAIRGGGKAGGFTDTQYF
-	TRBV6-5	-	TRBJ1-1	TGTGCCAGCAGTTACTCGGAGGGGTTGGGGGCTGAAGCTTTCTTT	CASSYSEGLGAEAFF
TRBD2	TRBV7-8	many	TRBJ2-7	TGTGCCAGCAGCTTAATACTAGCGGGAACCTACGAGCAGTACTTC	CASSLILAGTYEQYF
-	TRBV12-3/TRBV12-4	-	TRBJ1-4	TGTGCCGCGGCAGTGGTGAATGAAAAACTGTTTTTT	CAAAVVNEKLFF
-	TRBV7-6	once	TRBJ2-6	TGTGCCAGCAGCCCATGGGGCGCTGGGGCCAACGTCCTGACTTTC	CASSPWGAGANVLTF
-	TRBV6-2/TRBV6-3	-	TRBJ2-1	TGTGCCAGCAGTCCCCCCCGAGGGTTAGCCCAAGTGAACGGCCAGCAGTTCTTC	CASSPPRGLAQVNGQQFF
TRBD1	TRBV29-1	-	TRBJ1-1	TGCAGCGTGGAAGGACAGGGGACGGGGGCTTTCTTT	CSVEGQGTGAFF
TRBD1	TRBV11-2	-	TRBJ1-2	TGTGCCAGCAGCTCAGTCAAGGGGGCGCGGAGTGGCTACACCTTC	CASSSVKGARSGYTF
TRBD2	TRBV2	-	TRBJ2-7	TGTGCAAGCACGAGCGGGAGAGGATACGGGCAGTACTTC	CASTSGRGYGQYF
TRBD2	TRBV4-2	once	TRBJ2-7	TGTGCCAGCGGCCAACGCGGGAGTGTCAACGAGCAGTACTTC	CASGQRGSVNEQYF
-	TRBV3-1	-	TRBJ2-5	TGTGCCAGCAGCCACAGGGAGACCCAGTACTTC	CASSHRETQYF
-	TRBV16	-	TRBJ2-1	TGTGCCAGCAGCCCTGACAGGTTGAATGAGCAGTTCTTC	CASSPDRLNEQFF
TRBD1	TRBV20-1	-	TRBJ2-1	TGCAGTGCTACCGACCTGAGGGGAGACAGGGGCACATACAATGAGCAGTTCTTC	CSATDLRGDRGTYNEQFF
-	TRBV11-2	-	TRBJ2-1	TGTGCCAGCAGCCGGGGACCCCTTACCTACAATGAGCAGTTCTTC	CASSRGPLTYNEQFF
TRBD1	TRBV7-2	-	TRBJ2-7	TGTGCCAGCAGTCTACATTCGGGACAGGGATTCGAGCAGTACTTC	CASSLHSGQGFEQYF
-	TRBV11-2	many	TRBJ2-7	TGTGCCAGCAGCTTAGATGGCGACAGCTCCTACGAGCAGTACTTC	CASSLDGDSSYEQYF
TRBD1	TRBV6-5	-	TRBJ1-5	TGTGCCAGCAGTTATGACTTGGGACAGGGCTATAGCAATCAGCCCCAGCATTTT	CASSYDLGQGYSNQPQHF
-	TRBV20-1	few	TRBJ1-6	TGCAGTGCTAGAGATATAAACACCTATAATTCACCCCTCCACTTT	CSARDINTYNSPLHF
-	TRBV5-1	-	TRBJ2-3	TGCGCCAGCAGCTCGGGACTTATCACAGATACGCAGTATTTT	CASSSGLITDTQYF
TRBD1	TRBV20-1	-	TRBJ2-5	TGCAGTGCTAAGGACAGGGGGCCCGAGACCCAGTACTTC	CSAKDRGPETQYF
TRBD2	TRBV7-9	-	TRBJ2-3	TGTGCCAGCAAGGGAGGGAACCAAACCACAGATACGCAGTATTTT	CASKGGNQTTDTQYF
-	TRBV20-1	-	TRBJ2-5	TGCAGTGCTAGAGACGAGAAAAAAGAGACCCAGTACTTC	CSARDEKKETQYF
-	TRBV9	-	TRBJ2-5	TGTGCCAGCAGCGTGGGGACGGCAATAGGAATCGAGACCCAGTACTTC	CASSVGTAIGIETQYF
-	TRBV7-6	-	TRBJ2-1	TGTGCCAGCAGCTTAGCGGTCTCAACGAGCTCCTACAATGAGCAGTTCTTC	CASSLAVSTSSYNEQFF
TRBD1	TRBV6-1	-	TRBJ2-1	TGTGCCAGCGAGAAGAGACAGGGGGCCTATGAGCAGTTCTTC	CASEKRQGAYEQFF
-	TRBV5-6	few	TRBJ2-7	TGTGCCAGCAGTAGCCAGGAAGGACGAGGCTACGAGCAGTACTTC	CASSSQEGRGYEQYF
-	TRBV20-1	few	TRBJ1-6	TGCAGTGCTAGTGGGGGGGAGGGTGTGGATTCACCCCTCCACTTT	CSASGGEGVDSPLHF
-	TRBV7-9	-	TRBJ2-3	TGTGCCAGCAGCTTATGGGAGCAAGATACGCAGTATTTT	CASSLWEQDTQYF
TRBD2	TRBV7-2	-	TRBJ2-1	TGTGCCAGCAGCTCCAAGGGGACTAGCGGCCCCGCGGAGCAGTTCTTC	CASSSKGTSGPAEQFF
TRBD2	TRBV28	few	TRBJ2-1	TGTGCCAGCAGTTTATACCCGGGGACTAGCGGGCCATTCACCTACAATGAGCAGTTCTTC	CASSLYPGTSGPFTYNEQFF
TRBD2	TRBV5-1	-	TRBJ2-2	TGCGCCAGCAGCTTCGGGACTAGCGGGAGGGCGAACACCGGGGAGCTGTTTTTT	CASSFGTSGRANTGELFF
-	TRBV15	few	TRBJ1-2	TGTGCCACCAGCAGAGATGACTATGGCTACACCTTC	CATSRDDYGYTF
TRBD1	TRBV6-2/TRBV6-3	-	TRBJ2-3	TGTGCCACGAGCAAAAGGGACAGTCGCACAGATACGCAGTATTTT	CATSKRDSRTDTQYF
TRBD1	TRBV2	few	TRBJ1-6	TGTGCCAGCATTATGGCAGGGGGACCAAATTCACCCCTCCACTTT	CASIMAGGPNSPLHF
-	TRBV7-2	few	TRBJ2-3	TGTGCCAGCTTGCGAGGAGGCGTGAGCACAGATACGCAGTATTTT	CASLRGGVSTDTQYF
TRBD2	TRBV9	-	TRBJ2-3	TGTGCCAGCAGCGCCCGACTAGCGGGTACAGATACGCAGTATTTT	CASSARLAGTDTQYF
-	TRBV13	-	TRBJ1-1	TGTGCCAGCAGATACCTGCCAGGGCCCAAGAACACTGAAGTTTTCTTT	CASRYLPGPKNTEVFF
-	TRBV10-3	-	TRBJ1-6	TGTGCCATCAGTGAGTCGGACCTAGTAGGTTCACCCCTCCACTTT	CAISESDLVGSPLHF
-	TRBV5-1	-	TRBJ1-1	TGCGCCAGCAGCGGTGGGGACACTGAAGCTTTCTTT	CASSGGDTEAFF
-	TRBV7-2	-	TRBJ2-1	TGTGCCAGCAGCCCCTCGGTCGGACCAACCAATGAGCAGTTCTTC	CASSPSVGPTNEQFF
-	TRBV7-9	-	TRBJ1-2	TGTGCCAGCAGCTTAGATGGGGGGTACGGCTACACCTTC	CASSLDGGYGYTF